Listed below are T cell receptor beta chains from one sample, sequenced in a study of circulating CD8 cells and anti-PD-1 response in melanoma. Each CDR3 protein gets one entry after TCRdb re-called the reads with MiXCR. This sample carries around 450 distinct CDR3 sequences, approximately 11% of them seen once, and the ten largest clones take around 50%. Source: CD8+ T cells from PBMCs, taken at baseline or after one month of anti-PD-1 therapy (not recorded which). These receptors were obtained from a human donor with melanoma. Both conserved end residues are part of each CDR3. D genes are given only for firm matches. Not all rows give a size; the values are once, few, many and, for expanded clones, a class.

j_call: TRBJ2-1
v_call: TRBV2
clone_size: large
d_call: -
cdr3_aa: CASSDPGASYNEQFF
cdr3_nt: TGTGCCAGCAGTGATCCGGGGGCCTCCTACAATGAGCAGTTCTTC

j_call: TRBJ1-1
v_call: TRBV19
clone_size: medium-sized
d_call: -
cdr3_aa: CASDLNTEAFF
cdr3_nt: TGTGCCAGTGACCTGAACACTGAAGCTTTCTTT

j_call: TRBJ2-1
v_call: TRBV5-4
clone_size: large
d_call: -
cdr3_aa: CASTAADSPYNEQFF
cdr3_nt: TGTGCCAGCACCGCCGCGGACAGCCCCTACAATGAGCAGTTCTTT

j_call: TRBJ2-1
v_call: TRBV4-3
clone_size: few
d_call: TRBD2
cdr3_aa: CASSQNLGGDEQFF
cdr3_nt: TGCGCCAGCAGCCAAAACCTGGGGGGGGATGAGCAGTTCTTC

j_call: TRBJ2-7
v_call: TRBV15
clone_size: -
d_call: -
cdr3_aa: CATSRDRYTTYEQYF
cdr3_nt: TGTGCCACCAGCAGAGATCGATACACAACCTACGAGCAGTACTTC

j_call: TRBJ2-7
v_call: TRBV28
clone_size: large
d_call: TRBD2
cdr3_aa: CASSLLGGPLYEQYF
cdr3_nt: TGTGCCAGCAGTTTATTGGGAGGGCCCCTATACGAGCAGTACTTC

j_call: TRBJ1-5
v_call: TRBV7-2
clone_size: -
d_call: -
cdr3_aa: CASSLAGVYQPQHF
cdr3_nt: TGTGCCAGCAGCTTAGCTGGAGTCTATCAGCCCCAGCATTTT

j_call: TRBJ1-2
v_call: TRBV4-3
clone_size: few
d_call: -
cdr3_aa: CASSVEGVYGYTF
cdr3_nt: TGCGCCAGCAGCGTGGAAGGGGTCTATGGCTACACCTTC

j_call: TRBJ1-5
v_call: TRBV7-2
clone_size: medium-sized
d_call: TRBD1
cdr3_aa: CASSQEEGAWGNQPQHF
cdr3_nt: TGTGCCAGCAGCCAAGAGGAGGGGGCGTGGGGCAATCAGCCCCAGCATTTT

j_call: TRBJ2-1
v_call: TRBV7-9
clone_size: medium-sized
d_call: -
cdr3_aa: CASSLLARGNNEQFF
cdr3_nt: TGTGCCAGCAGCTTACTAGCGCGAGGGAACAATGAGCAGTTCTTC

j_call: TRBJ1-2
v_call: TRBV16
clone_size: medium-sized
d_call: -
cdr3_aa: CASSPGGAAVGVYGYTF
cdr3_nt: TGTGCCAGCAGCCCAGGAGGGGCAGCGGTGGGAGTCTATGGCTACACCTTC

j_call: TRBJ2-7
v_call: TRBV7-9
clone_size: -
d_call: -
cdr3_aa: CASSLTAWEQYF
cdr3_nt: TGTGCCAGCAGCTTAACGGCGTGGGAGCAGTACTTC

j_call: TRBJ1-2
v_call: TRBV9
clone_size: -
d_call: -
cdr3_aa: CASSPRDAANYGYTF
cdr3_nt: TGTGCCAGCAGCCCTCGGGACGCAGCTAACTATGGCTACACCTTC

j_call: TRBJ2-3
v_call: TRBV2
clone_size: large
d_call: TRBD2
cdr3_aa: CASSEWTSGTDTQYF
cdr3_nt: TGTGCCAGCAGTGAATGGACTAGCGGGACAGATACGCAGTATTTT

j_call: TRBJ2-2
v_call: TRBV4-3
clone_size: -
d_call: -
cdr3_aa: CASSSRTYGELFF
cdr3_nt: TGCGCCAGCAGCTCCCGGACGTACGGGGAGCTGTTTTTT

j_call: TRBJ2-7
v_call: TRBV29-1
clone_size: few
d_call: -
cdr3_aa: CSVGRALRNEQYF
cdr3_nt: TGCAGCGTCGGACGGGCTCTGAGAAACGAGCAGTACTTC

j_call: TRBJ1-1
v_call: TRBV19
clone_size: large
d_call: -
cdr3_aa: CASRQRVGTEAFF
cdr3_nt: TGTGCCAGTAGACAGCGGGTAGGCACTGAAGCTTTCTTT

j_call: TRBJ1-3
v_call: TRBV28
clone_size: large
d_call: TRBD1
cdr3_aa: CASSKDRGRGNTIYF
cdr3_nt: TGTGCCAGCAGCAAAGACAGGGGGCGTGGAAACACCATATATTTT

j_call: TRBJ2-5
v_call: TRBV12-3/TRBV12-4
clone_size: medium-sized
d_call: -
cdr3_aa: CASSFGVTVETQYF
cdr3_nt: TGTGCCAGCAGTTTCGGGGTTACGGTGGAGACCCAGTACTTC

j_call: TRBJ1-1
v_call: TRBV6-1
clone_size: few
d_call: TRBD1
cdr3_aa: CASTVAGGFMNTEAFF
cdr3_nt: TGTGCCAGCACAGTTGCAGGGGGCTTTATGAACACTGAAGCTTTCTTT

j_call: TRBJ2-1
v_call: TRBV6-5
clone_size: medium-sized
d_call: TRBD2
cdr3_aa: CASSSGTSGRGLYNEQFF
cdr3_nt: TGTGCCAGCAGTTCGGGGACTAGCGGGAGGGGGCTTTACAATGAGCAGTTCTTC

j_call: TRBJ2-5
v_call: TRBV15
clone_size: medium-sized
d_call: -
cdr3_aa: CATSRDNAVQETQYF
cdr3_nt: TGTGCCACCAGCAGAGATAACGCAGTCCAAGAGACCCAGTACTTC

j_call: TRBJ2-1
v_call: TRBV24-1
clone_size: -
d_call: -
cdr3_aa: CATSDLRGGEQFF
cdr3_nt: TGTGCCACCAGTGATTTGCGGGGAGGTGAGCAGTTCTTC

j_call: TRBJ2-7
v_call: TRBV28
clone_size: large
d_call: TRBD2
cdr3_aa: CASSSRPGSGRAHEQYF
cdr3_nt: TGTGCCAGCAGTTCCCGACCGGGTAGCGGGAGGGCCCACGAGCAGTACTTC

j_call: TRBJ2-7
v_call: TRBV11-3
clone_size: few
d_call: -
cdr3_aa: CASSLDRGNHYEQYF
cdr3_nt: TGTGCCAGCAGCTTAGACAGGGGAAACCACTACGAGCAGTACTTC

j_call: TRBJ2-7
v_call: TRBV4-1
clone_size: medium-sized
d_call: TRBD1
cdr3_aa: CASSQGQGSYEQYF
cdr3_nt: TGCGCCAGCAGCCAAGGACAGGGGAGCTACGAGCAGTACTTC

j_call: TRBJ2-3
v_call: TRBV7-9
clone_size: few
d_call: TRBD1
cdr3_aa: CASSPGTGRSIDTQYF
cdr3_nt: TGTGCCAGCAGCCCCGGGACAGGGCGATCTATAGATACGCAGTATTTT

j_call: TRBJ2-1
v_call: TRBV2
clone_size: large
d_call: -
cdr3_aa: CASSSGWEQFF
cdr3_nt: TGTGCCAGCAGCTCCGGTTGGGAGCAGTTCTTC

j_call: TRBJ2-7
v_call: TRBV2
clone_size: large
d_call: -
cdr3_aa: CASSRDSSSSYEQYF
cdr3_nt: TGTGCCAGCAGTAGGGACTCCTCGAGCTCCTACGAGCAGTACTTC

j_call: TRBJ1-5
v_call: TRBV28
clone_size: medium-sized
d_call: -
cdr3_aa: CASSTNGWAQPQHF
cdr3_nt: TGTGCCAGCAGTACCAACGGCTGGGCTCAGCCCCAGCATTTT

j_call: TRBJ2-7
v_call: TRBV29-1
clone_size: medium-sized
d_call: -
cdr3_aa: CSAEGETYEQYF
cdr3_nt: TGCAGCGCCGAAGGGGAAACCTACGAGCAGTACTTC

j_call: TRBJ2-3
v_call: TRBV7-2
clone_size: -
d_call: TRBD1
cdr3_aa: CASSLGQGTDTQYF
cdr3_nt: TGTGCCAGCAGCCTAGGACAGGGCACAGATACGCAGTATTTT

j_call: TRBJ2-3
v_call: TRBV6-2/TRBV6-3
clone_size: medium-sized
d_call: -
cdr3_aa: CASSRLGEVDTQYF
cdr3_nt: TGTGCCAGCAGTCGACTAGGGGAAGTAGATACGCAGTATTTT